This T cell receptor beta chain was recorded in a study of blood T cells in healthy people across ages. The authors ran a second PCR of roughly 7 to 11 cycles using a sample-barcoded 5' primer and a J-beta primer mix. TCRdb ran MiXCR on the 5' RACE reads and lists one entry per CDR3 protein. The sample carries around 940,000 distinct CDR3 sequences, about 53% recorded once. Trimming took 6 bases from V and 2 from J; bases not matched to a gene: 5. This CDR3 spans 13 amino acids. Germline loops: CDR1 DFQATT, CDR2 SNEGSKA (reference sequence). Material for sequencing was blood. The chain recombines TRBV20-1 with TRBJ2-7, with TRBD2 matching 9 bases. This TCR was recovered from an older woman in good health. The CDR3 sequence is CSAPSGTPYEQYF. CDR3 nucleotide sequence: TGCAGTGCCCCTAGCGGGACTCCCTACGAGCAGTACTTC.